This is a list of T cell receptor beta chains from one sample in a study of blood T cell repertoires in COVID-19. Here immunoSEQ multiplex PCR was the method, and the copy in TCRdb shows in-frame clones only, minus some. The sample has around 150,000 clones; roughly 85% are singletons. Sequencing was done on a sample of peripheral blood. The origin of the receptors is a human donor with acute or convalescent COVID-19. The donor label of this sample is uncertain. The conserved cysteine and the conserved F or W are not part of the CDR3 here. A D gene is named only where the DNA matches it firmly.

D gene | J gene | V gene | CDR3 protein
- | TRBJ1-1 | TRBV3-1/TRBV3-2 | ASSQRTTEAF
- | TRBJ2-7 | TRBV19 | ASSLQGGGRYEQY
TRBD2 | TRBJ2-5 | TRBV5-1 | ASSFPHLSGGRQETQY
TRBD2 | TRBJ2-3 | TRBV4-2 | ASSQDGTSGAKA
- | TRBJ2-1 | TRBV5-1 | ASSLGGRGYNEQF
TRBD2 | TRBJ2-3 | TRBV5-5 | ASSLGLARTDTQY
- | TRBJ1-3 | TRBV5-4 | ASRAGIDGNTIY
- | TRBJ2-7 | TRBV4-2 | ASSQEGRGVYEQY
- | TRBJ1-4 | TRBV6-6 | ASSYNRNEKLF
- | TRBJ1-5 | TRBV18 | ASSLRGWDSNQPQH
- | TRBJ1-5 | TRBV6-1 | ASSEGWGGLQPQH
TRBD1 | TRBJ1-4 | TRBV27 | ASSLFAGGFREKLF
TRBD1 | TRBJ2-6 | TRBV18 | ASSPTGTGVSGANVLT
- | TRBJ1-4 | TRBV1 | TSSQRGPGRANEKLF
- | TRBJ2-5 | TRBV7-7 | ASSLGPGETQY
TRBD1 | TRBJ1-1 | TRBV30 | ACSRDRLTEAF
- | TRBJ1-4 | TRBV4-3 | ASSQEKGGGPPLF
- | TRBJ1-1 | TRBV7-3 | ASSLRGDTEAF
- | TRBJ1-6 | TRBV6-6 | ASSPNSAVVNSPLH
- | TRBJ1-2 | TRBV2 | ASSTSNYGYT
TRBD1 | TRBJ1-4 | TRBV13 | ASSPPGQGGEKLF
- | TRBJ1-1 | TRBV3-1/TRBV3-2 | ASSQGGRLRNTEAF
- | TRBJ1-2 | TRBV9 | ASSSGGVVYGYT
- | TRBJ2-1 | TRBV6-4 | ASSPAGNLGNEQF
TRBD2 | TRBJ2-1 | TRBV5-1 | ASSLEASGGEF
- | TRBJ1-5 | TRBV3-1/TRBV3-2 | ASSQAGALSNQPQH
TRBD1 | TRBJ1-2 | TRBV11-3 | ASSLDGDRGQNYGYT
- | TRBJ1-5 | TRBV3-1/TRBV3-2 | ASSQMGGFNQPQH
- | TRBJ1-2 | TRBV6-5 | ASRDTTPGYT
- | TRBJ1-2 | TRBV7-7 | ASSPLRNYGYT
TRBD1 | TRBJ1-6 | TRBV30 | AWSMGQGINSPLH
TRBD1 | TRBJ1-2 | TRBV30 | ACPGQTSLDYT
- | TRBJ2-7 | TRBV30 | AWRDGQLYEQY
- | TRBJ1-2 | TRBV2 | ASTQVLLYRGYT
TRBD2 | TRBJ2-2 | TRBV4-2 | ASSQDLSRGGAGELF
TRBD1 | TRBJ2-7 | TRBV18 | ASSPPRDRAYEQY
TRBD2 | TRBJ2-5 | TRBV18 | ASSPRGTSGGVQETQY
- | TRBJ2-1 | TRBV7-9 | ASSLGVVAVDEQF
- | TRBJ1-4 | TRBV30 | AWSWGPNEKLF
- | TRBJ2-6 | TRBV11-3 | ASSLVLSGANVLT
TRBD1 | TRBJ2-2 | TRBV27 | ASRRQGAGELF
- | TRBJ2-2 | TRBV4-3 | ASSQTSRRQWIYGELF
TRBD1 | TRBJ2-2 | TRBV5-1 | ASGTGQGGPGELF
TRBD1 | TRBJ1-2 | TRBV29-1 | SVLREQGARYGYT
TRBD1 | TRBJ1-1 | TRBV7-2 | ASSPPGAQGVTEAF
- | TRBJ1-5 | TRBV7-8 | ASSLAGANSRQPQH
- | TRBJ2-1 | TRBV27 | ASSLGSGGPSNEQF
TRBD1 | TRBJ2-2 | TRBV11-2 | ASSQTGTNTGELF
TRBD1 | TRBJ1-6 | TRBV16 | ASTQRGTGNNSPLH